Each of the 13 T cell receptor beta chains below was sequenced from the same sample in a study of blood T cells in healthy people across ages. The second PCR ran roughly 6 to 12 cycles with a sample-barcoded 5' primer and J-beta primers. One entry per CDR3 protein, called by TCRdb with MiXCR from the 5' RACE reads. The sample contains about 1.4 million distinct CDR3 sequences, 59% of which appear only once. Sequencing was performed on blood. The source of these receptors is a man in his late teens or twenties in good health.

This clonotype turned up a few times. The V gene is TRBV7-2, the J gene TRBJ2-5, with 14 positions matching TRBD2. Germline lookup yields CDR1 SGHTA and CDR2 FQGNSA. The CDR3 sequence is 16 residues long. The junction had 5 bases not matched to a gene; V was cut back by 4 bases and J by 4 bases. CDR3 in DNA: TGTGCCAGCAGCTCGACTAGCGGGAGGGGAGGAGAGACCCAGTACTTC. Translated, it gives CASSSTSGRGGETQYF.

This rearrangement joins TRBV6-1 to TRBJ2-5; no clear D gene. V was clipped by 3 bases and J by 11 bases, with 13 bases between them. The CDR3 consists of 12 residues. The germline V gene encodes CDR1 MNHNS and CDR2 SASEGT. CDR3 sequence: CASSETPNEQYF. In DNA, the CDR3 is TGTGCCAGCAGTGAGACCCCCAATGAGCAGTACTTC.

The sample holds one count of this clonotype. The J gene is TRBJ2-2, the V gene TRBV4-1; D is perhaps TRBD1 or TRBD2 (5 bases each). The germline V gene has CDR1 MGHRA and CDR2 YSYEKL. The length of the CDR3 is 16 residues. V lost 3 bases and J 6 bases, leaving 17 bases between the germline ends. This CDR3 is CASSQGLTARAGELFF. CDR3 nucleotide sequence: TGCGCCAGCAGCCAGGGTCTGACAGCGAGGGCCGGGGAGCTGTTTTTT.

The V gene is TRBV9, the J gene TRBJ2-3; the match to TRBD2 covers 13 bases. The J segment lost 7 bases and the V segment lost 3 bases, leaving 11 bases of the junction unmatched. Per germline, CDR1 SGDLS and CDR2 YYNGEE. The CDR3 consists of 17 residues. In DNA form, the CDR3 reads TGTGCCAGCAGCGAGAGCCCTGGACTAGCGGGGGCGTATACGCAGTATTTT. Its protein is CASSESPGLAGAYTQYF.

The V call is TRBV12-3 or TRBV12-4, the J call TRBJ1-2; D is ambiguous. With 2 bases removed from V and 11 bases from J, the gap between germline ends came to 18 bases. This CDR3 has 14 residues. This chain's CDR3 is CASSLIDWRVGYTF. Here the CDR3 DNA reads TGTGCCAGCAGTTTAATTGACTGGCGGGTGGGTTACACCTTC.

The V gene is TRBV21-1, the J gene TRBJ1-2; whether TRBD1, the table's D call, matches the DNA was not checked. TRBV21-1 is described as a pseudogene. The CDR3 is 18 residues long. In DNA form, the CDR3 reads TGTGCCAGCGGTCCGGGGGGGACAGGGGGCCTCGCTAACTATGGCTACACCTTC. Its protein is CASGPGGTGGLANYGYTF.

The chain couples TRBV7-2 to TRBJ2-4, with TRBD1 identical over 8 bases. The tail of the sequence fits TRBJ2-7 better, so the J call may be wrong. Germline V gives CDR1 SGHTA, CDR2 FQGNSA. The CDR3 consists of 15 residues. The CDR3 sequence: CASSPTGAGVYEQYF. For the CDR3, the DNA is TGTGCCAGCAGCCCGACAGGGGCCGGAGTCTACGAGCAGTACTTC.

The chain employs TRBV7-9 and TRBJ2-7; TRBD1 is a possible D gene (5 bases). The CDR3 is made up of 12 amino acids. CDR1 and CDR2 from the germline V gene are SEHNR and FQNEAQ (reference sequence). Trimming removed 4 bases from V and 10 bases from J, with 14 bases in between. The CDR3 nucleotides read TGTGCCAGCAGCTATCCTGGTGGGGCCCAGTACTTC. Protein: CASSYPGGAQYF.

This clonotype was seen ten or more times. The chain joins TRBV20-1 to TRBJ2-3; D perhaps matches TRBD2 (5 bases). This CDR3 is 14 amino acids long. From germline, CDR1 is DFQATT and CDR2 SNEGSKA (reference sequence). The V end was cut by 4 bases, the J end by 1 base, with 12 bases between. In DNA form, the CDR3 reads TGCAGTGCTATCAGGAGGCCCCGCACAGATACGCAGTATTTT. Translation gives CSAIRRPRTDTQYF.

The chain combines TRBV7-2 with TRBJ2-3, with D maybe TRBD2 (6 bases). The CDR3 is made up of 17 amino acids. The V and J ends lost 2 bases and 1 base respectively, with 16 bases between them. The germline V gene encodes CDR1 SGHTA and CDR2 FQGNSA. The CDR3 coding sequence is TGTGCCAGCAGCTTACGGGGTGGGGGGTGGGGCACAGATACGCAGTATTTT. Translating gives CASSLRGGGWGTDTQYF. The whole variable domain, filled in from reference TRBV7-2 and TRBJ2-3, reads GAGVSQSPSNKVTEKGKDVELRCDPISGHTALYWYRQSLGQGLEFLIYFQGNSAPDKSGLPSDRFSAERTGGSVSTLTIQRTQQEDSAVYLCASSLRGGGWGTDTQYFGPGTRLTVL.

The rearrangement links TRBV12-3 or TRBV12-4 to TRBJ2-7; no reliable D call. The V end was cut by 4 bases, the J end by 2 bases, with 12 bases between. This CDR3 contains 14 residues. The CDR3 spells CASSSRTVPYEQYF. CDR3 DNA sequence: TGTGCCAGCAGTTCTCGAACAGTCCCCTACGAGCAGTACTTC.

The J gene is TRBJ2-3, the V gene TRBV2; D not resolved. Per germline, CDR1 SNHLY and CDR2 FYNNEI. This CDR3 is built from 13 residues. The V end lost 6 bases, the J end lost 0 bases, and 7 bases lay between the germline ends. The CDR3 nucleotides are TGTGCCAGCAGAGCACTTAGCACAGATACGCAGTATTTT. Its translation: CASRALSTDTQYF.

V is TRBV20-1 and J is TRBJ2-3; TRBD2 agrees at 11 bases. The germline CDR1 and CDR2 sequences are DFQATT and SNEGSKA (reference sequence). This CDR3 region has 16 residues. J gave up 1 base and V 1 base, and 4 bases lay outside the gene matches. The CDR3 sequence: CSARGPSGGRTDTQYF. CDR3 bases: TGCAGTGCTAGAGGTCCTAGCGGGGGGCGCACAGATACGCAGTATTTT.